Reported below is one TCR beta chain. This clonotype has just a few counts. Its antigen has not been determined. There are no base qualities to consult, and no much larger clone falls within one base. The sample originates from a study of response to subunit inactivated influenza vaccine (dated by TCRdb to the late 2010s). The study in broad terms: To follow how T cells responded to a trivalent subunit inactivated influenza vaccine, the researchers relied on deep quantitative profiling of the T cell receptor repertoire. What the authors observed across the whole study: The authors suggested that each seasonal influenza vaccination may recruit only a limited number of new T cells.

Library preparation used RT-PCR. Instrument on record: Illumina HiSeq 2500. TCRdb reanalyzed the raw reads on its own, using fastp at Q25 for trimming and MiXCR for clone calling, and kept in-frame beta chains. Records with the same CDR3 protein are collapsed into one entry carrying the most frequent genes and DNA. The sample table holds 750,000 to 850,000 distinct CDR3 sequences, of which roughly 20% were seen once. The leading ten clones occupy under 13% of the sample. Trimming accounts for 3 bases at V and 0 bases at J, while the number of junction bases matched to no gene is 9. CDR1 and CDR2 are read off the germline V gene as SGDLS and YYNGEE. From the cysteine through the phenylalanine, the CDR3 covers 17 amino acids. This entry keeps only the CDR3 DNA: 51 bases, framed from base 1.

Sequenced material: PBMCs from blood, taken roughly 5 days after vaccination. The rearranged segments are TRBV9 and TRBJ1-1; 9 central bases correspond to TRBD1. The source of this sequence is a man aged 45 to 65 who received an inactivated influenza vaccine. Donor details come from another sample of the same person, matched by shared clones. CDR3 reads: CASSAPAGTGLNTEAFF. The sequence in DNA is TGTGCCAGCAGCGCCCCGGCCGGGACAGGGTTGAACACTGAAGCTTTCTTT.